The 24 T cell receptor beta chains presented below share a single source sample, sequenced in a study of blood T cell repertoires in COVID-19. Here immunoSEQ multiplex PCR was the method, and the copy in TCRdb shows in-frame clones only, minus some. This table has 200,000 or so clones, around four fifths appearing once. The specimen sequenced was peripheral blood. These receptors came from a man aged 55 to 70 with COVID-19, enrolled during active disease.

This rearrangement joins TRBV3-1 (or the pseudogene TRBV3-2) to TRBJ1-2; tentative D call: TRBD1 (5 bases). There are 15 residues in the CDR3. Trimming removed 3 bases from V and 4 bases from J, with 15 bases in between. Germline V lookup: CDR1 LGHDT, CDR2 YNNKEL (reference sequence). This chain's CDR3 is CASSQQGGVGYGYTF. CDR3 in DNA: TGTGCCAGCAGCCAGCAAGGAGGGGTCGGCTATGGCTACACCTTC.

This rearrangement joins TRBV6-5 to TRBJ1-2, with 7 bases identical to TRBD1. V lost 4 bases and J lost 8; bases outside the gene matches: 13. Germline V CDR1 and CDR2: MNHEY, SVGAGI. The CDR3 spans 15 residues. The CDR3 loop is CASSSDRVPGKGYTF. CDR3 coding DNA: TGTGCCAGCAGTTCAGACAGGGTACCCGGCAAGGGCTACACCTTC.

The J gene is TRBJ2-7, the V gene TRBV12-5, with D unresolved. The germline gives CDR1 LGHNT, CDR2 FRNRAP. The CDR3 contains 13 residues. The V and J ends lost 1 base and 2 bases respectively, with 6 bases between them. The CDR3 coding sequence is TGTGCTAGTGGTTTGGGTGTAACCTACGAGCAGTACTTC. Translated, it gives CASGLGVTYEQYF.

The gene calls are TRBV9 and TRBJ1-4, with 7 bases identical to TRBD1. Trimming at V came to 4 bases and at J to 6 bases, leaving 6 bases not matched to a gene. This CDR3 spans 14 amino acids. The germline CDR1 and CDR2 sequences are SGDLS and YYNGEE. The CDR3 DNA is TGTGCCAGCAGCACGGGACAGTGGGATGAAAAACTGTTTTTT. Amino acids: CASSTGQWDEKLFF.

The chain joins TRBV2 to TRBJ2-1, with D uncertain. Germline V gene lookup returns CDR1 SNHLY and CDR2 FYNNEI. The ends were cut back, 1 base at V and 7 bases at J, with 11 bases in the middle. The CDR3 is made up of 14 amino acids. The CDR3 nucleotides are TGTGCCAGCAGTGAAGGGCATGTCGATAATGAGCAGTTCTTC. Amino acid sequence: CASSEGHVDNEQFF.

The rearrangement uses TRBV9 and TRBJ1-1; D is perhaps TRBD1 (6 bases). In germline, CDR1 is SGDLS, CDR2 YYNGEE. This CDR3 region has 15 residues. V lost 0 bases and J lost 1, with 10 bases in between. The CDR3 DNA reads TGTGCCAGCAGCGTAGAAGGGGGGGAGAACACTGAAGCTTTCTTT. It yields the protein CASSVEGGENTEAFF.

The V call is TRBV7-9, the J call TRBJ1-1, with TRBD1 matching 9 bases. In germline, CDR1 is SEHNR, CDR2 FQNEAQ (reference sequence). The CDR3 totals 13 residues. The ends lost 5 bases at V and 7 bases at J; junction bases unmatched: 5. In DNA form, the CDR3 reads TGTGCCAGCAGCATACAGGGGGCAGGTGAAGCTTTCTTT. Encoded protein: CASSIQGAGEAFF.

CDR3 in DNA: TGTGCCAGCAGCTTAGGGGACAGGCGACACAAGAACACTGAAGCTTTCTTT. This sequence encodes CASSLGDRRHKNTEAFF. This chain joins TRBV7-8 and TRBJ1-1, with 8 bases that match TRBD1. The CDR3 has 17 amino acids. Trimming at V came to 1 base and at J to 1 base, leaving 8 bases not matched to a gene. Germline V lookup: CDR1 SGHVS, CDR2 FQNEAQ.

This clone was seen a single time. The chain is built from TRBV2 and TRBJ2-7, with unresolved D. Looked up from germline, CDR1 is SNHLY and CDR2 is FYNNEI. The ends were cut back, 3 bases at V and 1 base at J, with 7 bases in the middle. This CDR3 comprises 13 residues. The CDR3 loop is CASSDTDSYEQYF. The CDR3 DNA follows: TGTGCCAGCAGTGATACAGATTCCTACGAGCAGTACTTC.

The chain has TRBV19 and TRBJ1-3; TRBD1 is a possible D gene (6 bases). This CDR3 is built from 14 residues. V was cut by 8 bases and J by 0 bases, with 11 bases left in between. The germline gives CDR1 LNHDA, CDR2 SQIVND (reference sequence). CDR3 DNA sequence: TGTGCCAGTCACTCGACAGGCTCTGGAAACACCATATATTTT. Translating it yields CASHSTGSGNTIYF.

The rearrangement links TRBV5-1 to TRBJ2-3; 12 positions match TRBD2. The CDR3 is 17 residues long. The germline CDR1 and CDR2 sequences are SGHRS and YFSETQ. V was pared by 4 bases and J by 4 bases, with 10 bases of the junction left unmatched. The CDR3 is CASSGALAGGGADTQYF. CDR3 DNA sequence: TGCGCCAGCAGCGGGGCACTAGCGGGGGGAGGCGCAGATACGCAGTATTTT.

V gene TRBV27 combines with J gene TRBJ1-1; D is perhaps TRBD1 (5 bases). V was trimmed by 2 bases and J by 7 bases, leaving 11 bases between them. This CDR3 has 13 amino acids. Germline CDR1 reads MNHEY; CDR2 reads SMNVEV (reference sequence). CDR3 amino acids: CASSLRAGGEAFF. For the CDR3, the DNA is TGTGCCAGCAGTTTAAGGGCCGGGGGTGAAGCTTTCTTT.

This chain connects TRBV12-2 to TRBJ2-1; no check of the table's D call, TRBD2, against the DNA was made. TRBV12-2 is recorded as a pseudogene. This CDR3 region has 16 residues. CDR3 sequence: CASRRSGTRSYNEQFF. The DNA for the CDR3 is TGTGCAAGTCGCCGTAGCGGGACCCGCTCCTACAATGAGCAGTTCTTC.

The J gene is TRBJ1-2, the V gene TRBV7-8; 10 positions agree with TRBD1. The V gene end was trimmed by 5 bases and the J gene end by 6 bases; junction bases not matched to a gene: 9. Per germline, CDR1 SGHVS and CDR2 FQNEAQ. The CDR3 is made up of 15 amino acids. The CDR3 region is CASSPRTGGKNGYTF. CDR3 in DNA: TGTGCCAGCAGCCCCCGGACAGGGGGTAAAAATGGCTACACCTTC.

The rearrangement uses TRBV27 and TRBJ2-1, with TRBD2 matching 11 bases. CDR1 is MNHEY and CDR2 is SMNVEV in the germline V gene (reference sequence). The CDR3 is 15 residues long. V shed 6 bases and J 2 bases; nucleotides not matched to a gene: 3. Written as DNA, the CDR3 is TGTGCCAGCAGGGGACTAGCGGTTACCTACAATGAGCAGTTCTTC. Amino acids: CASRGLAVTYNEQFF.

The chain uses TRBV3-1 (or the pseudogene TRBV3-2) and TRBJ1-2, with 7 bases matching TRBD1. Per germline, CDR1 LGHDT and CDR2 YNNKEL (reference sequence). This CDR3 is 12 amino acids long. V trimming: 5 bases; J trimming: 6 bases; junction bases outside the gene matches: 3. CDR3 DNA: TGTGCCAGCAGCTACGGACAGGATGGCTACACCTTC. Its translation: CASSYGQDGYTF.

This chain uses TRBV5-4 with TRBJ2-7; the match to TRBD1 covers 11 bases. The CDR3 runs 17 residues. J was trimmed by 4 bases and V by 4 bases; bases with no gene match: 13. CDR1 is SGHNT, CDR2 YYREEE, per germline (reference sequence). CDR3 in DNA: TGTGCCAGCAGCCACCACACAGGCGGGACAGGGGGTTACGAGCAGTACTTC. Its translation is CASSHHTGGTGGYEQYF. Looking up the rest from reference TRBV5-4 and TRBJ2-7 gives the full variable domain: ETGVTQSPTHLIKTRGQQVTLRCSSQSGHNTVSWYQQALGQGPQFIFQYYREEENGRGNFPPRFSGLQFPNYSSELNVNALELDDSALYLCASSHHTGGTGGYEQYFGPGTRLTVT.

The J gene is TRBJ1-1, the V gene TRBV27, with TRBD1 identical over 10 bases. The trim removed 3 bases at V and 6 bases at J, leaving 7 bases unmatched. The CDR3 is 15 amino acids. The germline V gene encodes CDR1 MNHEY and CDR2 SMNVEV (reference sequence). CDR3: CASSLKETGGPEAFF. For the CDR3, the DNA is TGTGCCAGCAGTTTGAAGGAGACAGGGGGCCCTGAAGCTTTCTTT.

The CDR3 coding sequence is TGTGCCAGCACCCTCTTGAAGAGCTCCTACAATGAGCAGTTCTTC. Translation: CASTLLKSSYNEQFF. The rearrangement joins TRBV5-4 to TRBJ2-1; no definite D call. The CDR3 runs to 15 residues. Germline V gene lookup returns CDR1 SGHNT and CDR2 YYREEE (reference sequence). V was cut by 6 bases and J by 0 bases, with 13 bases left in between.

V gene TRBV19 combines with J gene TRBJ1-2, with 12 positions matching TRBD1. CDR1 is LNHDA and CDR2 is SQIVND in the germline V gene (reference sequence). The CDR3 runs 14 residues. Trimming took 10 bases from V and 3 from J; bases not matched to a gene: 6. The CDR3 here is CATLGQGAYYGYTF. DNA for the CDR3: TGTGCCACCCTGGGACAGGGGGCCTACTATGGCTACACCTTC.

This clone turned up a few times. This chain uses TRBV10-3 with TRBJ1-2; 9 bases are shared with TRBD1. This CDR3 has 13 amino acids. The V and J ends lost 7 bases and 2 bases, in that order; junction bases with no gene match: 2. From germline, CDR1 is ENHRY and CDR2 SYGVKD. CDR3 region: CAINTGGNYGYTF. The CDR3 nucleotides are TGTGCCATCAATACAGGGGGCAACTATGGCTACACCTTC.

The chain has TRBV5-3 and TRBJ1-2, with D possibly being TRBD1 (6 bases). TRBV5-3 is filed as an ORF, its function uncertain. The CDR3 consists of 14 residues. With 0 bases removed from V and 6 bases from J, the gap between germline ends came to 12 bases. The CDR3 region has the DNA TGTGCCAGAAGCTTGGGGCAGGGGTGCAATGGCTACACCTTC. Its translation is CARSLGQGCNGYTF.

The J gene is TRBJ2-1, the V gene TRBV5-1, with a weak D call TRBD1 (5 bases). Germline V CDR1 and CDR2: SGHRS, YFSETQ. The length of the CDR3 is 14 residues. V lost 0 bases to trimming and J lost 2 bases, with 6 bases between them. The CDR3 DNA follows: TGCGCCAGCAGCTTGGAGGGGCCCTACAATGAGCAGTTCTTC. Its translation: CASSLEGPYNEQFF.

The chain recombines TRBV9 with TRBJ1-1, with a weak D call TRBD1 (5 bases). This CDR3 has 18 amino acids. V shed 0 bases and J shed 1 base, with 19 bases lying between them. Germline CDR1 reads SGDLS; CDR2 reads YYNGEE. The CDR3 sequence: CASSVAPPRSGGNTEAFF. For the CDR3, the DNA is TGTGCCAGCAGCGTAGCCCCCCCCCGTTCGGGGGGGAACACTGAAGCTTTCTTT.